The rows below give T cell receptor beta chains drawn from one sample of a study of CD8 T cells in ankylosing spondylitis. TCRdb re-derived calls from the 5' RACE reads in MiXCR, one entry per CDR3 protein. The sample has some 130,000 distinct CDR3 sequences, about 7.3% seen once. The source material was blood, either unsorted or a sorted T cell fraction (not recorded which). These receptor sequences come from a female donor with ankylosing spondylitis or in good health (not recorded which). CDR3s include the opening cysteine and the closing phenylalanine or tryptophan. The order of the fields is J gene, D gene, clone size, V gene, CDR3 protein. A D gene is named only where the DNA matches it firmly. Clone size is stated in some rows and not others, as once, few, many or a class when expanded.

>TRBJ2-7|-|many|TRBV29-1
CSVGPGAREQYF
>TRBJ2-1|-|many|TRBV9
CASSPRTGNSYNEQFF
>TRBJ1-2|-|many|TRBV20-1
CSARQGNLNYGYTF
>TRBJ2-1|TRBD2|many|TRBV5-6
CASSSIGTSGYNEQFF
>TRBJ2-3|-|many|TRBV3-1
CASSQEGPPDTQYF
>TRBJ2-3|TRBD2|-|TRBV5-1
CASSPTSGGPSTDTQYF
>TRBJ1-2|-|few|TRBV28
CASSSPADSAFGYGYTF
>TRBJ2-5|TRBD2|few|TRBV7-3
CASSFQPRDYQYF
>TRBJ1-2|-|many|TRBV20-1
CSANLLNGYTF
>TRBJ1-2|-|few|TRBV5-8
CASSTGTHPNYGYTF
>TRBJ2-1|TRBD2|many|TRBV4-2
CASSAGERGTEQFF
>TRBJ2-3|TRBD1|many|TRBV2
CASSTTGGNTDTQYF
>TRBJ1-5|TRBD1|many|TRBV5-1
CASSPGQGEPQHF
>TRBJ2-7|-|few|TRBV18
CASSPRVGEQYF
>TRBJ2-7|-|many|TRBV7-2
CASSLSGTPHEQYF
>TRBJ2-3|-|many|TRBV5-1
CASTRGAREDTQYF
>TRBJ2-3|-|many|TRBV7-2
CASSPFSTDTQYF
>TRBJ2-3|TRBD2|many|TRBV20-1
CSAHKTSGGRSTDTQYF
>TRBJ2-1|TRBD1|many|TRBV5-1
CASSPRDRSYNEQFF
>TRBJ1-3|-|many|TRBV12-3/TRBV12-4
CASSLDASGGNTIYF
>TRBJ2-7|-|-|TRBV5-5
CASSLVEGPQRDEQYF
>TRBJ2-2|TRBD2|many|TRBV3-1
CASSPRTSGGPNTGELFF
>TRBJ2-7|-|many|TRBV7-2
CASSLDSGAYEQYF
>TRBJ2-2|TRBD2|many|TRBV12-3/TRBV12-4
CASSSSGGRGTGELFF